This TCR beta chain derives from a study of blood T cell repertoires in COVID-19. At the level of the study: Some COVID-19 samples were acute and others convalescent; all came from the United States, Italy and Spain. Sources were T cells, B-cell-depleted T cells, or PBMCs; the material itself was cDNA or gDNA.

In the authors' methods: Amplification of reference gene primers was used by the study to estimate nucleated cell counts. The method was immunoSEQ multiplex PCR; TCRdb's version includes in-frame clones alone and lacks a portion of them. V and J calls and clone size are as listed in that table; D and trimming were resolved from the DNA. The table has some 86,000 clones, under 90% seen once. V was shortened by 3 bases and J by 3 bases, with 8 bases between the two germline ends. This CDR3 is 13 amino acids long. The germline CDR1 and CDR2 sequences are SGHNT and YENEEA. The genes are TRBV11-3 and TRBJ1-1; D unresolved. The sample taken for sequencing was peripheral blood. This TCR was recovered from a woman in her 70s with acute or convalescent COVID-19. CDR3 DNA: TGTGCCAGCAGCTTCAGTCCAGACACTGAAGCTTTCTTT. It is translated as CASSFSPDTEAFF. Combining the CDR3 with reference TRBV11-3 and TRBJ1-1 gives the whole variable domain EAGVVQSPRYKIIEKKQPVAFWCNPISGHNTLYWYLQNLGQGPELLIRYENEEAVDDSQLPKDRFSAERLKGVDSTLKIQPAELGDSAVYLCASSFSPDTEAFFGQGTRLTVV.